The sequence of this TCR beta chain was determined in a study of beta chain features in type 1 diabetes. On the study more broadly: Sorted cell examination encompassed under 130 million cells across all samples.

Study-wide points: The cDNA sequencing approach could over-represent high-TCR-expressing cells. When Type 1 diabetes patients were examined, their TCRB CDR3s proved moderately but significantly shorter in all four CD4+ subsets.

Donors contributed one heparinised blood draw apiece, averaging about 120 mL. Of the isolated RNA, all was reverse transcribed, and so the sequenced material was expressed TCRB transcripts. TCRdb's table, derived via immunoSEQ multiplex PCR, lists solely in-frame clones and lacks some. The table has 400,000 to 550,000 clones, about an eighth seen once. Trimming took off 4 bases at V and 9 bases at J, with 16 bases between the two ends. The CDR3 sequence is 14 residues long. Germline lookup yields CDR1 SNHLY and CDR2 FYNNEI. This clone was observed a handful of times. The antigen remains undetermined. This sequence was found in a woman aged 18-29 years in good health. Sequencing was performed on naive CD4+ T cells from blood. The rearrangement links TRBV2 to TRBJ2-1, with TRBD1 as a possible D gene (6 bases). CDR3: CASSVDRSSSEQFF. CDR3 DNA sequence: TGTGCCAGCAGTGTAGACAGGTCTTCAAGTGAGCAGTTCTTC.